The present TCR beta chain was sequenced within a study of cytomegalovirus exposure and HLA in healthy donors. Findings of the study overall: Later analysis showed most CMV-associated TCR beta chains appearing HLA-restricted.

The trim removed 8 bases at V and 5 bases at J, leaving 7 bases unmatched. Germline V CDR1 and CDR2: LGHNT, FRNRAP. The CDR3 contains 14 residues. In its sample, this clone was seen a few times. Its antigen is still unknown. Both 60 Vbeta primers and 13 Jbeta primers went into the PCR. Sequencing was performed with immunoSEQ multiplex PCR; in TCRdb, only in-frame clones are kept and a portion is missing. The sample contains under 200,000 clones, around 88% of which appear only once. The V gene is TRBV12-5, the J gene TRBJ1-5; 9 positions match TRBD1. Sequenced input: PBMCs. The source of this sequence is a woman in her twenties or thirties in good health and CMV-seronegative. The CDR3 DNA is TGTGCTAGTTCCGGACAGGGGAGGGATCAGCCCCAGCATTTT. It encodes CASSGQGRDQPQHF. Full variable domain (remainder filled in from reference TRBV12-5 and TRBJ1-5): DARVTQTPRHKVTEMGQEVTMRCQPILGHNTVFWYRQTMMQGLELLAYFRNRAPLDDSGMPKDRFSAEMPDATLATLKIQPSEPRDSAVYFCASSGQGRDQPQHFGDGTRLSIL.